This is a list of T cell receptor beta chains from one sample in a study of blood T cell repertoires in COVID-19. The protocol was immunoSEQ multiplex PCR, while the TCRdb copy is restricted to in-frame clones and leaves out a portion. Here the sample spans approximately 300,000 clones, roughly nine tenths being singletons. The sequenced material came from PBMCs or T cells enriched from blood (not recorded which). The receptors were gathered from a man aged 55-75 years who had recovered from COVID-19. CDR3s include the opening cysteine and the closing phenylalanine or tryptophan. Fields, in order: J gene, clone size, D gene, V gene, CDR3 protein, CDR3 DNA. The D gene is left open where the match is weak. Only part of the rows carry a size: once, few, many, or a class if the clone is expanded.

>TRBJ1-4|-|-|TRBV19
CATKQGTGEKLFF
TGTGCCACTAAACAGGGTACCGGGGAAAAACTGTTTTTT
>TRBJ2-5|-|-|TRBV7-3
CASSKDRETQYF
TGTGCCAGCAGCAAAGACAGGGAGACCCAGTACTTC
>TRBJ2-7|-|TRBD1|TRBV18
CASSSTDRWYEQYF
TGTGCCAGCTCCTCAACGGACAGGTGGTACGAGCAGTACTTC
>TRBJ1-2|-|TRBD1|TRBV18
CASSLGTGDYGYTF
TGTGCCAGCTCACTTGGGACAGGGGACTATGGCTACACCTTC
>TRBJ2-7|-|-|TRBV9
CASSVGSSSYEQYF
TGTGCCAGCAGCGTAGGGAGTAGCTCCTACGAGCAGTACTTC
>TRBJ1-5|-|TRBD1|TRBV18
CASSPSQGNQPQHF
TGTGCCAGCTCACCATCACAGGGGAACCAGCCCCAGCATTTT
>TRBJ1-1|-|-|TRBV19
CASSIEDSRTEAFF
TGTGCCAGTAGTATAGAGGACAGCCGCACTGAAGCTTTCTTT
>TRBJ1-6|-|TRBD1|TRBV9
CASSVGQGGSPLHF
TGTGCCAGCAGCGTAGGACAGGGGGGATCACCCCTCCACTTT
>TRBJ1-3|once|-|TRBV5-1
CASSFTGIPGNTIYF
TGCGCCAGCAGCTTCACAGGGATCCCTGGAAACACCATATATTTT
>TRBJ2-1|-|-|TRBV5-1
CASSSGLNYNEQFF
TGCGCCAGCAGCTCAGGGTTGAACTACAATGAGCAGTTCTTC
>TRBJ1-3|-|TRBD1|TRBV4-3
CASSHHRQGSSGNTIYF
TGCGCCAGCAGCCACCACAGACAGGGATCGAGTGGAAACACCATATATTTT
>TRBJ2-7|-|-|TRBV30
CAWSTQGNEQYF
TGTGCCTGGAGTACACAGGGAAACGAGCAGTACTTC
>TRBJ1-6|few|TRBD1|TRBV6-6
CASSHKPGQGNSPLHF
TGTGCCAGCAGTCACAAACCGGGACAGGGAAATTCACCCCTCCACTTT
>TRBJ1-6|-|TRBD1|TRBV6-5
CASSRETGWTSPLHF
TGTGCCAGCAGCCGCGAGACAGGGTGGACTTCACCCCTCCACTTT
>TRBJ1-6|-|TRBD1|TRBV2
CASKDRGNSYNSPLHF
TGTGCCAGCAAGGACAGGGGAAACTCCTATAATTCACCCCTCCACTTT
>TRBJ2-7|-|-|TRBV11-3
CASSLGSSLPYEQYF
TGTGCCAGCAGCTTAGGTTCCAGTCTGCCCTACGAGCAGTACTTC
>TRBJ1-1|-|TRBD1|TRBV29-1
CSVGQGSSPAFF
TGCAGCGTTGGACAGGGATCCTCGCCAGCTTTCTTT
>TRBJ2-6|-|-|TRBV5-1
CASSLGAVSGANVLTF
TGCGCCAGCAGCTTGGGGGCAGTCTCTGGGGCCAACGTCCTGACTTTC
>TRBJ2-3|-|TRBD2|TRBV7-8
CASSLEAIAGGLRGYTQYF
TGTGCCAGCAGCTTAGAGGCCATAGCGGGGGGGCTTAGGGGATATACGCAGTATTTT
>TRBJ1-5|-|-|TRBV7-2
CASSLGGKAQHF
TGTGCCAGCAGCTTAGGGGGCAAGGCCCAGCATTTT
>TRBJ2-3|once|-|TRBV30
CAWTGDADTQYF
TGTGCCTGGACGGGGGACGCAGATACGCAGTATTTT
>TRBJ1-1|-|-|TRBV11-3
CASSPFWGVEAFF
TGTGCCAGCAGCCCGTTTTGGGGGGTTGAAGCTTTCTTT
>TRBJ1-5|-|-|TRBV7-3
CASSLSHDQPQHF
TGTGCCAGCAGCTTAAGTCATGATCAGCCCCAGCATTTT